The clone carrying this T cell receptor beta chain has only one observation. V was clipped by 5 bases and J by 7 bases; unmatched bases: 8. This CDR3 is built from 14 residues. Germline V CDR1 and CDR2: ENHRY, SYGVKD. Profiling relied on immunoSEQ multiplex PCR, and the TCRdb table lists in-frame clones only, not all of them. The sample lists roughly 240,000 clones; 85% to 90% were seen once. Participants were aged about 18 to 90 years, lived in over 20 US areas, and enrolled virtually. Participant-given clinical history determined each cohort assignment. The entry originates in a study of blood T cell repertoires in COVID-19. For the study at large: Both acute and convalescent COVID-19 samples were obtained from the United States, Italy and Spain.

The sample comprised PBMCs or T cells enriched from blood (not recorded which). The chain carries TRBV10-3 and TRBJ1-1; the match to TRBD1 covers 9 bases. This receptor was taken from a man aged 45-65 years who had been exposed to COVID-19. CDR3 nucleotide sequence: TGTGCCATCAGTCATACAGGGGGCCCTTTTGAAGCTTTCTTT. Translating gives CAISHTGGPFEAFF.